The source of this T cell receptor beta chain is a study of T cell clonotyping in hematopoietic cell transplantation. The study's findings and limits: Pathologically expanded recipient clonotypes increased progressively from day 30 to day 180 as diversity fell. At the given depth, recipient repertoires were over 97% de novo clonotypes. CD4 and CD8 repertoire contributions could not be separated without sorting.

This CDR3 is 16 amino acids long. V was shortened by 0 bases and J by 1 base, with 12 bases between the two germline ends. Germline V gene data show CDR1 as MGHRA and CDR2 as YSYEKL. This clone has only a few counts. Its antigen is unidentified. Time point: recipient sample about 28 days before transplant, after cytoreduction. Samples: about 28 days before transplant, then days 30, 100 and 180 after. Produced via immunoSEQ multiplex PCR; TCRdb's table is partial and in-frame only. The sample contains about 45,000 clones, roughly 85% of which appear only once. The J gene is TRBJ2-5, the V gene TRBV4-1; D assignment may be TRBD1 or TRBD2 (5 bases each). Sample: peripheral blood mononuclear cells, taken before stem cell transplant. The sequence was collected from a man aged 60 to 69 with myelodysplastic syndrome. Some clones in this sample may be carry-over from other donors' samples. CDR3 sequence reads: CASSQDLRGTQETQYF. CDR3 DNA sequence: TGCGCCAGCAGCCAAGATCTCCGGGGCACCCAAGAGACCCAGTACTTC.